This TCR beta chain was recorded in a study of T cells after yellow fever vaccination. Study findings and constraints: The secondary response showed a weaker magnitude and a faster peak, day 5 versus 15.

This clonotype has a count of ten or more. The antigen remains undetermined. Trimming took off 7 bases at V and 0 bases at J, with 13 bases between the two ends. Per the germline V gene, CDR1 is SGHRS and CDR2 is YFSETQ. The CDR3 runs 14 residues. TCRdb itself ran the 5' RACE reads through MiXCR, one entry per CDR3 protein. This table holds 150,000 to 200,000 distinct CDR3 sequences, approximately 6.2% found once. This chain joins TRBV5-1 and TRBJ1-1; D is undetermined. This sequence originates from a man aged 18-30 years who received the YFV17D yellow fever vaccine. The sample in question was CD4+ T cells sorted from PBMCs, obtained on the day of the first yellow fever vaccination. CDR3 DNA sequence: TGCGCCAGCCCCAGATGGCGGCTGAACACTGAAGCTTTCTTT. Amino acid sequence: CASPRWRLNTEAFF. Together with reference TRBV5-1 and TRBJ1-1, the CDR3 gives the full variable domain: KAGVTQTPRYLIKTRGQQVTLSCSPISGHRSVSWYQQTPGQGLQFLFEYFSETQRNKGNFPGRFSGRQFSNSRSEMNVSTLELGDSALYLCASPRWRLNTEAFFGQGTRLTVV.